This T cell receptor beta chain appears in the sequencing data of a study of CD8 T cells in Susac syndrome. Germline CDR1 and CDR2: SEHNR and FQNEAQ (reference sequence). V lost 5 bases to trimming and J lost 6 bases; unmatched junction nucleotides: 7. The CDR3 loop spans 14 amino acids. RNA, at about 0.5 to 1 ug, was reverse transcribed with random hexamers. Amplification of TCR beta CDR3 was carried out by immunoSEQ multiplex PCR, which covered 54 Vbeta and 13 Jbeta segments. One entry per CDR3 protein, called by TCRdb with MiXCR from the immunoSEQ multiplex PCR reads. The table includes a few hundred thousand distinct CDR3 sequences, almost 85% detected once.

This chain uses TRBV7-9 with TRBJ2-1; 7 nucleotides match TRBD1. Material: CD8+ T cells from PBMCs. The origin of this receptor is a human donor with multiple sclerosis. CDR3 sequence reads: CASSVKTGSNEQFF. The CDR3 DNA reads as TGTGCCAGCAGCGTCAAGACAGGGTCCAATGAGCAGTTCTTC.